This T cell receptor (beta chain) was observed in a study of cytomegalovirus exposure and HLA in healthy donors. The study's findings and limits: Association of a missense DCLRE1C variant with TCR beta V- and J-gene trimming was reported in a later analysis. Reported results showed that the classifier diagnosed cytomegalovirus status with high specificity and sensitivity.

This CDR3 contains 15 residues. The J segment lost 1 base and the V segment lost 1 base, leaving 2 bases of the junction unmatched. Germline V CDR1 and CDR2: SGHTS, YDEGEE. Points on this clone: The target antigen is unknown.

The PCR ran on 60 Vbeta and 13 Jbeta primers. In the original analysis: A later analysis tallied tens of millions of unique TCR beta chains, about 9.9 million of them shared. The method was immunoSEQ multiplex PCR; TCRdb's version includes in-frame clones alone and lacks a portion of them. V, J and clone size are taken as reported in that table, and D and trimming were inferred from the DNA itself. This table holds 150,000 to 200,000 clones, around four fifths found once. The chain couples TRBV5-8 to TRBJ2-3; TRBD1 matches at 8 bases. Sequenced: PBMCs. The origin of this receptor is a woman in her 30s in good health and CMV-seronegative. The CDR3 region has the DNA TGTGCCAGCAGCTTGACAGGGGGACGCACAGATACGCAGTATTTT. It codes for CASSLTGGRTDTQYF.